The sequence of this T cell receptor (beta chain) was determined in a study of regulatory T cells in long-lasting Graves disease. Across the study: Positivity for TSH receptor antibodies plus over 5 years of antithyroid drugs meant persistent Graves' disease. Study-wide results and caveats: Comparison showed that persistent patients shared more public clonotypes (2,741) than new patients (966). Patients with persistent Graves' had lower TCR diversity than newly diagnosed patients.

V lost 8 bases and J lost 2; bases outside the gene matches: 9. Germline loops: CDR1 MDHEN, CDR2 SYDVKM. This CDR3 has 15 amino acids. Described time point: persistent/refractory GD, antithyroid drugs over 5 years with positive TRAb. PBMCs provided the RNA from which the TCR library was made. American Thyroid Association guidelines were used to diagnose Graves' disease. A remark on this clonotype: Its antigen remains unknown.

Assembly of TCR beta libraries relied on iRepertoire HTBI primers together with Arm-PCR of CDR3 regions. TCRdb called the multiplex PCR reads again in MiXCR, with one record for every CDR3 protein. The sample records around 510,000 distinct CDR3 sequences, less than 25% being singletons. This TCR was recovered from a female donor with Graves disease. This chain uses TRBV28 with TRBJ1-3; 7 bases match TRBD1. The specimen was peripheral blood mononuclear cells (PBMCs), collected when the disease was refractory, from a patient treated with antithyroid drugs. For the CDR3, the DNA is TGTGCCAGCGAGGACAGGCGTGTTCCTGGAAACACCATATATTTT. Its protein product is CASEDRRVPGNTIYF.